This TCR beta chain was found in a study of beta chain features in type 1 diabetes. General observations from the study: People with Type 1 diabetes carried modestly yet significantly shorter TCRB CDR3s in all four CD4+ subsets.

This clone was counted a single time. Its antigen is unidentified. CDR3 size: 14 residues. Expressed TCRB transcripts got sequenced, as all isolated RNA was reverse transcribed. Some clones are missing from TCRdb's copy, which holds only in-frame ones; the method was immunoSEQ multiplex PCR. The sample has more than 250,000 clones; around 24% are singletons. Sequenced sample: naive CD4+ T cells from blood. This chain joins TRBV21-1 and TRBJ2-4; the D segment call TRBD1 is taken from the table without a DNA check. TRBV21-1 is assigned pseudogene status. This clonotype was sampled from a woman aged 25 to 39 with type 1 diabetes. The CDR3 loop reads CASSSKWTENIQYF. CDR3 in DNA: TGTGCCAGCAGCTCTAAGTGGACAGAAAACATTCAGTACTTC.